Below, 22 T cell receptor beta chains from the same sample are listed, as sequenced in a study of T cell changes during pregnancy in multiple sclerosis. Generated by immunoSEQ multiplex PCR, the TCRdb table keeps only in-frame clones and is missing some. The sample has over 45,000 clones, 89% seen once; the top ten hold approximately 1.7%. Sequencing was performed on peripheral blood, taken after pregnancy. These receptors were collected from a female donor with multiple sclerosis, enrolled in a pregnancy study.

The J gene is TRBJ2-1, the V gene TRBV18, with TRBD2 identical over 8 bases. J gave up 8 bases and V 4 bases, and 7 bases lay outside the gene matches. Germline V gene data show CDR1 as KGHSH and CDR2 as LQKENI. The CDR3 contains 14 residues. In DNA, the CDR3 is TGTGCCAGCTCACAGGGTTTAGCGGGGTATGAGCAGTTCTTC. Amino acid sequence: CASSQGLAGYEQFF.

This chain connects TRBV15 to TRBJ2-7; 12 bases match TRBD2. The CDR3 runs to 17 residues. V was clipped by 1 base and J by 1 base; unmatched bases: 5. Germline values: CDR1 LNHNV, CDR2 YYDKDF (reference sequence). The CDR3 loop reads CATSRVGLAGRSYEQYF. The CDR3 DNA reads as TGTGCCACCAGCAGAGTTGGACTAGCGGGGCGTTCCTACGAGCAGTACTTC.

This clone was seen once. The DNA of the CDR3 is TGCGCCAGCAGAGCGGGGAGCACAGATACGCAGTATTTT. It is translated as CASRAGSTDTQYF. V is TRBV10-1 and J is TRBJ2-3, with 7 positions matching TRBD2. The CDR3 is made up of 13 amino acids. CDR1 and CDR2 from the germline V gene are WNHNN and SYGVQD (reference sequence). Germline trimming cut 6 bases from V and 0 bases from J; bases unmatched to any gene: 0.

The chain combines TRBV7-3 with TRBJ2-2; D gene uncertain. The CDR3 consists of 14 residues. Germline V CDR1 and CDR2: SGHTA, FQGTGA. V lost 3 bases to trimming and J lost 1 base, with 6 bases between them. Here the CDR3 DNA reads TGTGCCAGCAGCTTTCACTTGAACACCGGGGAGCTGTTTTTT. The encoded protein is CASSFHLNTGELFF. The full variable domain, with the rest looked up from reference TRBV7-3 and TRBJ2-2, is GAGVSQTPSNKVTEKGKYVELRCDPISGHTALYWYRQSLGQGPEFLIYFQGTGAADDSGLPNDRFFAVRPEGSVSTLKIQRTERGDSAVYLCASSFHLNTGELFFGEGSRLTVL.

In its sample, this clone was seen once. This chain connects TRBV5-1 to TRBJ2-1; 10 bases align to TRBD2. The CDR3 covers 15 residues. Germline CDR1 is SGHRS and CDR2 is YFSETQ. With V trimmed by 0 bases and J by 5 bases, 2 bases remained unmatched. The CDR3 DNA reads TGCGCCAGCAGCTTGGTAGCGGGGGGAGACAATGAGCAGTTCTTC. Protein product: CASSLVAGGDNEQFF. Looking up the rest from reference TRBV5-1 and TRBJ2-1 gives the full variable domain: KAGVTQTPRYLIKTRGQQVTLSCSPISGHRSVSWYQQTPGQGLQFLFEYFSETQRNKGNFPGRFSGRQFSNSRSEMNVSTLELGDSALYLCASSLVAGGDNEQFFGPGTRLTVL.

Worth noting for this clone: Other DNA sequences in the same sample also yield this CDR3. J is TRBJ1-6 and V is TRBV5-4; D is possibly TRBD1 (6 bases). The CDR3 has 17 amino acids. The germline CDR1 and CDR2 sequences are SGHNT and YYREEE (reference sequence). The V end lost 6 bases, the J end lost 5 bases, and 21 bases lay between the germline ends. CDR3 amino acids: CASTQIKNRANNSPLHF. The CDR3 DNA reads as TGTGCCAGCACACAAATCAAAAACAGGGCCAATAATTCACCCCTCCACTTT.

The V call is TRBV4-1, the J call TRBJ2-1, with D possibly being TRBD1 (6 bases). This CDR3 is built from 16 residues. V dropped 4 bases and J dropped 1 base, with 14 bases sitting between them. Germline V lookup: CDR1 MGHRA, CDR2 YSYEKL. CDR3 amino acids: CASSRSRGTSYNEQFF. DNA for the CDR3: TGCGCCAGCAGCCGCAGCAGGGGTACATCCTACAATGAGCAGTTCTTC.

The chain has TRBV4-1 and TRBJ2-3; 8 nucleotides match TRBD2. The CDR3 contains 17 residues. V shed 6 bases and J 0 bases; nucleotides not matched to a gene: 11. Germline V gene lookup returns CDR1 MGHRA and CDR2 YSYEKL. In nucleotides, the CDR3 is TGCGCCAGCAGTCAGAGGTCCGGGGGGGCTAGCACAGATACGCAGTATTTT. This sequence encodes CASSQRSGGASTDTQYF.

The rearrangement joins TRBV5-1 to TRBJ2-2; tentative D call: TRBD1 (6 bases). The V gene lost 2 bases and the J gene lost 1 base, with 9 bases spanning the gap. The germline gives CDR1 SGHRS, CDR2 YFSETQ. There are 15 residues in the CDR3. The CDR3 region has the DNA TGCGCCAGCAGCTTACTACAGGGGAACACCGGGGAGCTGTTTTTT. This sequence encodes CASSLLQGNTGELFF.

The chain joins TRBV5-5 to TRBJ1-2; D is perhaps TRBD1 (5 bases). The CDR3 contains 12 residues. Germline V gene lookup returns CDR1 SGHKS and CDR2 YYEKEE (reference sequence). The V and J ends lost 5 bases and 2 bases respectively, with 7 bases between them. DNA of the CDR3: TGTGCCAGCAGGCAGGGAAACTATGGCTACACCTTC. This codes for CASRQGNYGYTF.

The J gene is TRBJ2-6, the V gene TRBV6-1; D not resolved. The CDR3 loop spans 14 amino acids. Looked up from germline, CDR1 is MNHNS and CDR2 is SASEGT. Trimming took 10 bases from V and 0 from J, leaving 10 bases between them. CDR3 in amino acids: CATITGSGANVLTF. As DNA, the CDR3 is TGTGCCACCATCACCGGCTCTGGGGCCAACGTCCTGACTTTC.

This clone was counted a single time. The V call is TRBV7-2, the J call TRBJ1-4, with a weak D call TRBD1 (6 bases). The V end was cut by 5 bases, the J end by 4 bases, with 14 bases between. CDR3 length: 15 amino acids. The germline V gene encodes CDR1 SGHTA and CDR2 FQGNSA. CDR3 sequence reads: CASSKNQGSNEKLFF. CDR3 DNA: TGTGCCAGCAGCAAAAATCAGGGGAGTAATGAAAAACTGTTTTTT. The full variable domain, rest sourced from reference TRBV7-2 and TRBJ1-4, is GAGVSQSPSNKVTEKGKDVELRCDPISGHTALYWYRQSLGQGLEFLIYFQGNSAPDKSGLPSDRFSAERTGGSVSTLTIQRTQQEDSAVYLCASSKNQGSNEKLFFGSGTQLSVL.

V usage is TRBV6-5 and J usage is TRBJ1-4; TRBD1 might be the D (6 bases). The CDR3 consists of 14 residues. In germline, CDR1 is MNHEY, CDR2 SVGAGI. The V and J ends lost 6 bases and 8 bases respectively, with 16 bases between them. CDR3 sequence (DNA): TGTGCCAGCAGCTATACAGGGATAGGGGAAAAACTGTTTTTT. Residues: CASSYTGIGEKLFF.

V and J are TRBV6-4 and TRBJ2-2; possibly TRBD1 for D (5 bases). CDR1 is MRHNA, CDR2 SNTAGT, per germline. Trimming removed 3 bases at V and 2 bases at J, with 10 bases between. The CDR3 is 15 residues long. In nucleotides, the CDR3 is TGTGCCAGCAGTGAAAAAGACAGCAACACCGGGGAGCTGTTTTTT. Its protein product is CASSEKDSNTGELFF.

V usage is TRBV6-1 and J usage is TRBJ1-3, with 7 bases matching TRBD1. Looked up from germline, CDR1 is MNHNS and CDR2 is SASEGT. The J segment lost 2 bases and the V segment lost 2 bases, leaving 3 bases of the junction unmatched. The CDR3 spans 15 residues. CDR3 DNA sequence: TGTGCCAGCAGTGAAACAGGGGAACCTGGAAACACCATATATTTT. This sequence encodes CASSETGEPGNTIYF.

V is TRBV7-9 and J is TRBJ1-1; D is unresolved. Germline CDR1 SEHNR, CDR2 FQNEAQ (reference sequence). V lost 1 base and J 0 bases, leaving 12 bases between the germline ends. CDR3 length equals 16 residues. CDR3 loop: CASSLDPGRVNTEAFF. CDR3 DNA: TGTGCCAGCAGCTTAGACCCAGGCAGAGTGAACACTGAAGCTTTCTTT.

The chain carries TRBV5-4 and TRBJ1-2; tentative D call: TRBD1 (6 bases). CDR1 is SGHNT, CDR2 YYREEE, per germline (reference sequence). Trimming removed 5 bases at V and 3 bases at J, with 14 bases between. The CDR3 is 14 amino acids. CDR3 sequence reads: CASRTTGNYYGYTF. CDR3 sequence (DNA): TGTGCCAGCAGGACGACAGGAAACTACTATGGCTACACCTTC.

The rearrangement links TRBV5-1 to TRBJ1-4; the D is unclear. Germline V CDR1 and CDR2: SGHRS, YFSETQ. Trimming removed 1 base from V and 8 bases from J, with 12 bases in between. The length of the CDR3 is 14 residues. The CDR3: CASSLSGDGEKLFF. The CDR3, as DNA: TGCGCCAGCAGCTTGTCGGGAGACGGAGAAAAACTGTTTTTT.

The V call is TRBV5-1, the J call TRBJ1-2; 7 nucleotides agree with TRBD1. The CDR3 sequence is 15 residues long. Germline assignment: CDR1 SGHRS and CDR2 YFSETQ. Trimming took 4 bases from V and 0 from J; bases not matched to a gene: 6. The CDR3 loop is CASSKGTVANYGYTF. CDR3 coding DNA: TGCGCCAGCAGCAAGGGGACAGTGGCTAACTATGGCTACACCTTC.

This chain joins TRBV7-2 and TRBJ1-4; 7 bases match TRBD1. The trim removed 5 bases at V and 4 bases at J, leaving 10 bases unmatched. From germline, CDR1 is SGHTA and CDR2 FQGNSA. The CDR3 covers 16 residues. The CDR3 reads CASSNFPGQHNEKLFF. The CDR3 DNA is TGTGCCAGCAGCAACTTTCCGGGACAGCATAATGAAAAACTGTTTTTT.

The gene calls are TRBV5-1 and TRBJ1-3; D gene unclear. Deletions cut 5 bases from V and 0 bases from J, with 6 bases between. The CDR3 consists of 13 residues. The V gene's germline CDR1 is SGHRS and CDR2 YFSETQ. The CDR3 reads CASSGSSGNTIYF. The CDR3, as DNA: TGCGCCAGCAGTGGGAGCTCTGGAAACACCATATATTTT.

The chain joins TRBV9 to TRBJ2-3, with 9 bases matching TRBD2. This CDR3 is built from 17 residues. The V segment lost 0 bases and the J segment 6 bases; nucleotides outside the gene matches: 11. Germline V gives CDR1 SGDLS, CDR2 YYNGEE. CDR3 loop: CASSVGAGGILVDTQYF. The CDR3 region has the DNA TGTGCCAGCAGCGTAGGTGCGGGGGGGATTTTGGTGGATACGCAGTATTTT.